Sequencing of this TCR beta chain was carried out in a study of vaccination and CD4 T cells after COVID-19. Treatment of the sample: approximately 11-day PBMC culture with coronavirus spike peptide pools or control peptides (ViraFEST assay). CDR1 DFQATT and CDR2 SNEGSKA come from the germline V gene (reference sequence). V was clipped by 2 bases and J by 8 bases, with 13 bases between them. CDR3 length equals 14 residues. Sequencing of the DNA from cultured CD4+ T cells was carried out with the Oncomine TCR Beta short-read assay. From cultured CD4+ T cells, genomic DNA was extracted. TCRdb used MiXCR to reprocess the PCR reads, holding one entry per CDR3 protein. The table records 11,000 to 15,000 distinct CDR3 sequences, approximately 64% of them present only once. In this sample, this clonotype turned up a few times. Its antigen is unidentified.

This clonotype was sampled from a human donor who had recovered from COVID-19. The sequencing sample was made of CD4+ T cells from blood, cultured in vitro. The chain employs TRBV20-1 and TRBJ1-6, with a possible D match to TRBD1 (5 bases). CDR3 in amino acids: CSARRRGGYSPLHF. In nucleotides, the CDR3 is TGCAGTGCTAGAAGGAGGGGCGGGTATTCACCCCTCCACTTT.